This TCR beta chain was obtained from a study of beta chain features in type 1 diabetes. Study observations and caveats: Naive, central memory and Treg TCRB repertoires appeared more alike in patients than in healthy donors.

CD4+ cells of the naive, central memory, regulatory and stem cell-like memory types were sorted via CD45RO/CCR7/CD25/CD127/CD95/CD27. Sorted populations were all over 95% pure. CDR1 and CDR2 (germline): LGHNA, YSLEER. The CDR3 extends over 17 amino acids. Trimming cost V 0 bases and J 1 base, with 13 bases left between them. Reverse transcribing all isolated RNA meant expressed TCRB transcripts were sequenced. TCRdb's copy holds only in-frame clones and misses some; the assay was immunoSEQ multiplex PCR. Of some 330,000 clones listed, 11% are singletons. Turning to this clone: The antigen remains undetermined.

The rearrangement links TRBV4-3 to TRBJ1-5; a weak D match, TRBD1 (5 bases). This TCR came from a woman younger than 45 in good health. Sequenced sample: naive CD4+ T cells from blood. CDR3 nucleotide sequence: TGCGCCAGCAGCCAAGATCTAGGGGCCCCCAGCAATCAGCCCCAGCATTTT. Its protein product is CASSQDLGAPSNQPQHF.